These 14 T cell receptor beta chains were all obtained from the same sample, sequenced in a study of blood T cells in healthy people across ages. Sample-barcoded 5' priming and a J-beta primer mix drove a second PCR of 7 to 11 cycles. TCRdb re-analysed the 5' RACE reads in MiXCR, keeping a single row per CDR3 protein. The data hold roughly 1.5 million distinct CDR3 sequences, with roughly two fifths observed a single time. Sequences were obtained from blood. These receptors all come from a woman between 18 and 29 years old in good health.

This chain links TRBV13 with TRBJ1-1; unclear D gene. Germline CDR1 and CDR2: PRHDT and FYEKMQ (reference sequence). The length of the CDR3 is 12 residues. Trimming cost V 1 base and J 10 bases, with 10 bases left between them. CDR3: CASSLVLRVAFF. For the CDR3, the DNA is TGTGCCAGCAGCTTAGTGTTGAGAGTAGCTTTCTTT.

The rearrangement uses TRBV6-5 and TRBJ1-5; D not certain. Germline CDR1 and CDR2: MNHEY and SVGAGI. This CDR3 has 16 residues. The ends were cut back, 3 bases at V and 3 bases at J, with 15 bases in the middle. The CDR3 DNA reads TGTGCCAGCAGTTATAGCGCCCCGGGTTTCAATCAGCCCCAGCATTTT. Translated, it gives CASSYSAPGFNQPQHF.

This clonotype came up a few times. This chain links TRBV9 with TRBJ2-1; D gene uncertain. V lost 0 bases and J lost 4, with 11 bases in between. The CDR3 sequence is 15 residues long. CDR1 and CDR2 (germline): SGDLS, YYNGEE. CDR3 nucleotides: TGTGCCAGCAGCGTAGGAAGGAACACATACAATGAGCAGTTCTTC. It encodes CASSVGRNTYNEQFF.

This CDR3 reads CASHRGIFNEQYF. In DNA, the CDR3 is TGTGCCTCCCACAGGGGGATCTTCAACGAGCAGTACTTC. The chain joins TRBV30 to TRBJ2-7; 8 bases align to TRBD1. The CDR3 spans 13 residues. CDR1 GTSNPN and CDR2 SVGIG come from the germline V gene (reference sequence). The J segment lost 5 bases and the V segment lost 7 bases, leaving 10 bases of the junction unmatched.

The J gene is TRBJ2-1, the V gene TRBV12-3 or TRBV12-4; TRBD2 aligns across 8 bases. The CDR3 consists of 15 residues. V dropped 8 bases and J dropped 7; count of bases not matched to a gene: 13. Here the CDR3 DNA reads TGTGCCAGCGGGCCGATAGCGGGATCCCTTAATGAGCAGTTCTTC. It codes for CASGPIAGSLNEQFF.

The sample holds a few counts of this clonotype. The CDR3 protein is CASSFIAGANYGYTF. For the CDR3, the DNA is TGCGCCAGCAGCTTCATCGCAGGGGCTAACTATGGCTACACCTTC. This chain connects TRBV5-1 to TRBJ1-2, with a tentative D call TRBD1 (6 bases). Looked up from germline, CDR1 is SGHRS and CDR2 is YFSETQ. Trimming pared 2 bases from V and 0 bases from J, leaving 11 bases between. The CDR3 is 15 amino acids.

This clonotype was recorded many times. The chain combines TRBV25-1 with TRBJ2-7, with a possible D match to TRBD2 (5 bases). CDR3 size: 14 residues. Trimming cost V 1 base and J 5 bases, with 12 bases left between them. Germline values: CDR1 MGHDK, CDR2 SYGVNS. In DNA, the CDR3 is TGTGCCAGCAGTGAATTGAGAGGGTCCAACGAGCAGTACTTC. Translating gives CASSELRGSNEQYF.

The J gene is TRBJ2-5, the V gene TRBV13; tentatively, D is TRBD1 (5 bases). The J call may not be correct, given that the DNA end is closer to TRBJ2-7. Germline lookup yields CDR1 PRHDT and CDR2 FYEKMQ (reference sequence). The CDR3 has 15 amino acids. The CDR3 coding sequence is TGTGCCAGCAGTTCATCCCAACAGGCTACCTACGAGCAGTACTTC. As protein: CASSSSQQATYEQYF.

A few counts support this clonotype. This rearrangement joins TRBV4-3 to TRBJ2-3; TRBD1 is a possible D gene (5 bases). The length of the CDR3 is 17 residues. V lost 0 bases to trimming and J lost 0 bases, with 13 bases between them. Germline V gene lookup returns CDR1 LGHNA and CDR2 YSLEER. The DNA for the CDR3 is TGCGCCAGCAGCCAAGAAGGCCCCAGGGTCAGCACAGATACGCAGTATTTT. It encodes CASSQEGPRVSTDTQYF.

CDR3 protein: CASSQHFLRLADFQETQYF. CDR3 sequence (DNA): TGCGCCAGCAGCCAGCATTTCCTACGACTAGCGGATTTTCAAGAGACCCAGTACTTC. The chain is built from TRBV4-1 and TRBJ2-5; TRBD2 matches 9 bases. The CDR3 extends over 19 amino acids. The germline V gene has CDR1 MGHRA and CDR2 YSYEKL. V was pared by 3 bases and J by 2 bases, with 16 bases of the junction left unmatched.

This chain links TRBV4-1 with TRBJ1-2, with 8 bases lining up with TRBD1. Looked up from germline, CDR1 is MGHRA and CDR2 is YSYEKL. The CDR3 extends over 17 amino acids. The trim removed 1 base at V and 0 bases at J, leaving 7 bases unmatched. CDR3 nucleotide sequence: TGCGCCAGCAGCCAAGGGACAGGGAGCCTCACTAACTATGGCTACACCTTC. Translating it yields CASSQGTGSLTNYGYTF.

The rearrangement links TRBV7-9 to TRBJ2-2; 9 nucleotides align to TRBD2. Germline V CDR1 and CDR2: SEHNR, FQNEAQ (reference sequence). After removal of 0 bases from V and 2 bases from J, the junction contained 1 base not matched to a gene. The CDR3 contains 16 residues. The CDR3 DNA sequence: TGTGCCAGCAGCTTAGCTCTAGCGGGAAACACCGGGGAGCTGTTTTTT. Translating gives CASSLALAGNTGELFF.

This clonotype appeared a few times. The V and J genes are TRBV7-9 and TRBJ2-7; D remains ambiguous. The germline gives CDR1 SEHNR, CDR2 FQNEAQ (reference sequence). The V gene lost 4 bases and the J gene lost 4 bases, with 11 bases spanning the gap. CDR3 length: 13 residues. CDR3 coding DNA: TGTGCCAGCAGCTCACACCCCGGTTACGAGCAGTACTTC. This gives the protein CASSSHPGYEQYF.

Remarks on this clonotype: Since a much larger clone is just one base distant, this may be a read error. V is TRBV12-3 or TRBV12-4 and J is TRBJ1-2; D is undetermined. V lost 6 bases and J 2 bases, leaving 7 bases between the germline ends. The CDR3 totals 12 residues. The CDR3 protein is CASRLNNYGYTF. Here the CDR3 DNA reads TGTGCCAGCAGGTTGAACAACTATGGCTACACCTTC.